This TCR beta chain emerged from a study of regulatory T cells in long-lasting Graves disease. Trimming stripped 0 bases from V and 9 bases from J, with 4 bases between. There are 11 residues in the CDR3. Germline V CDR1 and CDR2: SGHRS, YFSETQ. In this sample, this clonotype turned up many times. Time point: newly diagnosed GD, antithyroid drugs for less than 3 months. The TCR library was made from RNA extracted from PBMCs. By American Thyroid Association guidelines, Graves' disease was diagnosed in the cohort. CDR3-region Arm-PCR and iRepertoire HTBI primers produced the TCR beta libraries. One entry per CDR3 protein results from TCRdb running MiXCR on the multiplex PCR reads. The sample gives 390,000 or so distinct CDR3 sequences, about 10% of which show up once; approximately 17% is in the top ten. The sample was also reused in another study, on T cells in Graves' hyperthyroidism and ophthalmopathy. This second study says: The study enrolled patients aged 18 to 65 with newly diagnosed hyperthyroidism of under 2 months' duration. Using the HTBI primer set, a first-round RT-PCR was run on the TCR CDR3. Most thyroid-expanded clonotypes above 0.001 were also found in blood.

The specimen comprised peripheral blood mononuclear cells (PBMCs), sampled at new diagnosis, from a patient treated with antithyroid drugs. The chain uses TRBV5-1 and TRBJ2-1; no firm D call. The receptor comes from a woman aged 18-35 years with Graves disease. DNA for the CDR3: TGCGCCAGCAGCTTGGGTGTTGAGCAGTTCTTC. Translating gives CASSLGVEQFF.